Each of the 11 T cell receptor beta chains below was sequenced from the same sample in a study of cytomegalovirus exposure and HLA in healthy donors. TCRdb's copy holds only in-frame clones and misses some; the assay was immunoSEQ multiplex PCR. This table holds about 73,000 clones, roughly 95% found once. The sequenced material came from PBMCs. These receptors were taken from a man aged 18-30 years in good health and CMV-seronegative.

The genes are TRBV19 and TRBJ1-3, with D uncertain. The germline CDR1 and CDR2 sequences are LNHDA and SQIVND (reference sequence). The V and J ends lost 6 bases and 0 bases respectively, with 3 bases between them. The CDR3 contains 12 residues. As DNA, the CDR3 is TGTGCCAGTAGGGCCTCTGGAAACACCATATATTTT. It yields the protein CASRASGNTIYF.

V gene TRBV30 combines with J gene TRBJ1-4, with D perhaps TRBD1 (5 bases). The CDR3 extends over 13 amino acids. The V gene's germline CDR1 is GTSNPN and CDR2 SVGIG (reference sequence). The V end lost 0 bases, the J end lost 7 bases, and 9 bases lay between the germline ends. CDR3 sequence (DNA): TGTGCCTGGAGTGTTGCCAGGGCTGAAAAACTGTTTTTT. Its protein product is CAWSVARAEKLFF.

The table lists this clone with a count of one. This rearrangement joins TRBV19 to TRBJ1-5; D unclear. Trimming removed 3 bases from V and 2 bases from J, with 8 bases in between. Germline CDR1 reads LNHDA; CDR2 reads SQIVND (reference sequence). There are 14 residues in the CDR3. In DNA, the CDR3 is TGTGCCAGTAGTATTTTCAGTGGCAATCAGCCCCAGCATTTT. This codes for CASSIFSGNQPQHF.

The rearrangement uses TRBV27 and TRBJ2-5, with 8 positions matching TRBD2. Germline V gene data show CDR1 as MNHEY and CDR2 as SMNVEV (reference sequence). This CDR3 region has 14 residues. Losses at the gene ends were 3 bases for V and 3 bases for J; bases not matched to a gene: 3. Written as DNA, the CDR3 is TGTGCCAGCAGTTTTTCCGGGGGGGAAGAGACCCAGTACTTC. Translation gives CASSFSGGEETQYF.

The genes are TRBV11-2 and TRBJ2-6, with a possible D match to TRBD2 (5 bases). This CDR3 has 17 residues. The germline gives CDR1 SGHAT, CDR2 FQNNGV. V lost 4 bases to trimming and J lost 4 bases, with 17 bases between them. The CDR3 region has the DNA TGTGCCAGCAGCTCCGGACGGGGTGTGAACGGGGCCAACGTCCTGACTTTC. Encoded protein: CASSSGRGVNGANVLTF.

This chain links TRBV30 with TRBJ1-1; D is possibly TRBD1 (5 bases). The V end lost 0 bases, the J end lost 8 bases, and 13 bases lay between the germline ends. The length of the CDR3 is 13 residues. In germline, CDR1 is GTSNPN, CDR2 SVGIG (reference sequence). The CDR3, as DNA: TGTGCCTGGAGTGTAGGATTGGGGCCCGAAGCTTTCTTT. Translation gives CAWSVGLGPEAFF.

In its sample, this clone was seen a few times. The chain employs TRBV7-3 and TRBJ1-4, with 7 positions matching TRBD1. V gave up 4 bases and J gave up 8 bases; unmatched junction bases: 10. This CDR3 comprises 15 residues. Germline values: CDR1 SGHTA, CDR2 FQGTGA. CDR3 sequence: CASSSLQGSREKLFF. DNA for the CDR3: TGTGCCAGCAGCTCGTTACAGGGGTCACGGGAAAAACTGTTTTTT.

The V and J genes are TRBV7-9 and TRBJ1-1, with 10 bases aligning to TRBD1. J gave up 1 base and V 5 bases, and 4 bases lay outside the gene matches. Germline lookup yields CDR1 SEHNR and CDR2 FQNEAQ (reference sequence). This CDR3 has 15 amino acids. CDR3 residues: CASSQGDRGNTEAFF. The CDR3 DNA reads TGTGCCAGCAGCCAGGGGGACAGGGGGAACACTGAAGCTTTCTTT.

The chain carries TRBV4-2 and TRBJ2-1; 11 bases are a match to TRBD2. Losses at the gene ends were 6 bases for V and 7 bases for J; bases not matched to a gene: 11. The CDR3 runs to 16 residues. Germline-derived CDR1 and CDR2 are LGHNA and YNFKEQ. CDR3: CASRPYSGGAVNEQFF. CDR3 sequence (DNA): TGTGCCAGCAGACCTTATAGCGGGGGGGCAGTAAATGAGCAGTTCTTC.

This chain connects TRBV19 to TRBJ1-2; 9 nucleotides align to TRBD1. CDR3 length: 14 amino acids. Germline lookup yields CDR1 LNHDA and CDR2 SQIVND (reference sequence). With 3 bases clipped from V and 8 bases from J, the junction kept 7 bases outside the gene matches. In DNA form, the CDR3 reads TGTGCCAGTAGTATTATCGGACAGGGGTTGGGCTACACCTTC. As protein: CASSIIGQGLGYTF.

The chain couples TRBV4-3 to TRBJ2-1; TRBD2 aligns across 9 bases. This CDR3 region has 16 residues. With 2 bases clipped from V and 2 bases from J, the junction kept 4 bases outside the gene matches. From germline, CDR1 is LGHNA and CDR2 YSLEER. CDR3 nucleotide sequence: TGCGCCAGCAGCCAATTTAGCGGGGGAGCCTACAATGAGCAGTTCTTC. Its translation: CASSQFSGGAYNEQFF.